Sequencing of this T cell receptor (beta chain) was carried out in a study of cytomegalovirus exposure and HLA in healthy donors. Findings of the study overall: Later analysis identified a missense DCLRE1C variant that was linked to TCR beta V- and J-gene trimming.

The PCR contained 60 Vbeta and 13 Jbeta primers. Produced via immunoSEQ multiplex PCR; TCRdb's table is partial and in-frame only. The table lists about 130,000 clones, around 80% of them singletons. Among the donors, all were healthy bone marrow donors. The germline CDR1 and CDR2 sequences are ENHRY and SYGVKD. The CDR3 length is 17 residues. Trimming removed 0 bases at V and 7 bases at J, with 22 bases between. Comments on this clone: Its target is unknown.

The source of this sequence is a middle-aged man in good health and CMV-seropositive. The rearrangement links TRBV10-3 to TRBJ2-7, with D tentatively TRBD1 (5 bases). Sequences were obtained from PBMCs. This CDR3 reads CAISESGAADLGLEQYF. The CDR3 DNA is TGTGCCATCAGTGAGTCTGGGGCAGCCGATTTGGGGTTGGAGCAGTACTTC.